One sample yielded the 31 T cell receptor beta chains listed below, sequenced in a study of T cells in Graves' hyperthyroidism and ophthalmopathy. TCR beta CDR3 regions were amplified from RNA. During a first-round RT-PCR of the TCR CDR3, the HTBI primer set was used. MiXCR, applied by TCRdb to the multiplex PCR reads, yields one record per CDR3 protein. This sample has roughly 420,000 distinct CDR3 sequences, with around 13% found just once. Sequencing used blood. The receptors originated from a woman under 30 with Graves' hyperthyroidism.

V usage is TRBV7-9 and J usage is TRBJ1-1; no reliable D call. Per the germline V gene, CDR1 is SEHNR and CDR2 is FQNEAQ (reference sequence). The germline V and J ends were trimmed by 7 bases and 4 bases, with 16 bases remaining between them. The CDR3 loop spans 14 amino acids. The CDR3 region is CASTDRDLITEAFF. The CDR3, as DNA: TGTGCCAGCACCGATAGGGATCTAATCACTGAAGCTTTCTTT.

This clonotype was seen ten or more times. The V call is TRBV6-2 or TRBV6-3, the J call TRBJ1-1; 8 bases line up with TRBD1. CDR1 MNHEY and CDR2 SVGEGT come from the germline V gene. The CDR3 contains 14 residues. With 5 bases clipped from V and 3 bases from J, the junction kept 5 bases outside the gene matches. The CDR3 spells CASSVTGGDTEAFF. CDR3 nucleotides: TGTGCCAGCAGTGTCACAGGGGGGGACACTGAAGCTTTCTTT.

This clonotype was counted many times. The chain uses TRBV18 and TRBJ2-5, with TRBD2 as a possible D gene (6 bases). This CDR3 has 15 amino acids. The germline CDR1 and CDR2 sequences are KGHSH and LQKENI. Trimming took off 6 bases at V and 11 bases at J, with 25 bases between the two ends. The chain's CDR3 is CASSLGKGLLGPQYF. In nucleotides, the CDR3 is TGTGCCAGCTCCCTCGGGAAGGGACTTCTCGGACCACAGTACTTC.

This clonotype was recorded many times. This chain joins TRBV20-1 and TRBJ2-3; D is uncertain. The length of the CDR3 is 13 residues. Germline V gene data show CDR1 as DFQATT and CDR2 as SNEGSKA (reference sequence). Deletions cut 0 bases from V and 6 bases from J, with 10 bases between. CDR3 DNA sequence: TGCAGTGCTAGAGATCAGTTCTGGGATACGCAGTATTTT. Residues: CSARDQFWDTQYF.

This clonotype was detected ten times or more. The V call is TRBV28, the J call TRBJ2-7; a weak D match, TRBD2 (5 bases). Deletions cut 2 bases from V and 1 base from J, with 6 bases between. In germline, CDR1 is MDHEN, CDR2 SYDVKM. The CDR3 is 13 residues long. The CDR3 nucleotides are TGTGCCAGCAGTTTACGGGAATCCTACGAGCAGTACTTC. The encoded protein is CASSLRESYEQYF. The whole variable domain, filled in from reference TRBV28 and TRBJ2-7, reads DVKVTQSSRYLVKRTGEKVFLECVQDMDHENMFWYRQDPGLGLRLIYFSYDVKMKEKGDIPEGYSVSREKKERFSLILESASTNQTSMYLCASSLRESYEQYFGPGTRLTVT.

The chain links TRBV9 to TRBJ2-2, with D maybe TRBD1 (7 bases). Germline CDR1 reads SGDLS; CDR2 reads YYNGEE. This CDR3 is 15 amino acids long. Trimming removed 9 bases from V and 1 base from J, with 16 bases in between. This CDR3 is CATSEGARNTGELFF. The DNA of the CDR3 is TGTGCCACCTCGGAGGGGGCGAGGAACACCGGGGAGCTGTTTTTT. The full variable domain, completed using reference TRBV9 and TRBJ2-2, is DSGVTQTPKHLITATGQRVTLRCSPRSGDLSVYWYQQSLDQGLQFLIQYYNGEERAKGNILERFSAQQFPDLHSELNLSSLELGDSALYFCATSEGARNTGELFFGEGSRLTVL.

This clonotype has more than one count but fewer than ten. The CDR3 loop is CSARDLVREETQYF. The CDR3 DNA is TGCAGTGCTAGAGATCTAGTCAGGGAGGAGACCCAGTACTTC. This sequence joins TRBV20-1 and TRBJ2-5, with D perhaps matching TRBD1 or TRBD2 (5 bases each). V was clipped by 0 bases and J by 5 bases, with 13 bases between them. The CDR3 has 14 residues. Germline V lookup: CDR1 DFQATT, CDR2 SNEGSKA (reference sequence).

At least ten counts were recorded for this clonotype. J is TRBJ1-1 and V is TRBV12-3 or TRBV12-4; no reliable D call. CDR3 size: 16 residues. Between the trimmed V and J ends, which lost 3 bases and 7 bases, there was a span of 21 bases. The CDR3 spells CASSFRPFVYRGEAFF. Written as DNA, the CDR3 is TGTGCCAGCAGTTTTCGCCCTTTCGTTTATCGGGGTGAAGCTTTCTTT.

This clonotype showed up many times. This chain connects TRBV7-9 to TRBJ2-1; D possibly corresponds to TRBD1 (6 bases). The CDR3 has 17 amino acids. Germline V gene sequence: CDR1 SEHNR, CDR2 FQNEAQ (reference sequence). V was trimmed by 1 base and J by 4 bases, leaving 17 bases between them. The CDR3 is CASSLGNPGQPYNEQFF. The CDR3 DNA reads TGTGCCAGCAGCTTAGGCAATCCGGGACAACCATACAATGAGCAGTTCTTC.

This clonotype was seen many times. J is TRBJ2-1 and V is TRBV7-2; the match to TRBD1 covers 7 bases. V dropped 5 bases and J dropped 5; count of bases not matched to a gene: 6. The CDR3 has 14 residues. Per the germline V gene, CDR1 is SGHTA and CDR2 is FQGNSA. CDR3 sequence (DNA): TGTGCCAGCAGCAGCCCGGGACAGCACAATGAGCAGTTCTTC. Translating it yields CASSSPGQHNEQFF.

This clonotype has ten or more counts. The rearrangement links TRBV11-1 to TRBJ2-7, with D possibly being TRBD1 (6 bases). Trimming cost V 1 base and J 6 bases, with 10 bases left between them. The CDR3 is 13 amino acids. Per the germline V gene, CDR1 is SGHAT and CDR2 is FQDESV (reference sequence). CDR3 region: CASSLVTGGEQYF. The CDR3 DNA reads as TGTGCCAGCAGCTTAGTGACAGGCGGCGAGCAGTACTTC.

This clonotype was detected many times. This chain links TRBV12-3 or TRBV12-4 with TRBJ2-1; TRBD2 might be the D (5 bases). V shed 3 bases and J shed 5 bases, with 14 bases lying between them. The CDR3 sequence is 15 residues long. The CDR3 sequence: CASSFGGWRNNEQFF. The DNA for the CDR3 is TGTGCCAGCAGTTTTGGCGGGTGGCGAAACAATGAGCAGTTCTTC.

In its sample, this clonotype was seen many times. The V call is TRBV9, the J call TRBJ2-3; 10 nucleotides match TRBD2. The germline V gene has CDR1 SGDLS and CDR2 YYNGEE. This CDR3 region has 15 residues. V lost 2 bases, J lost 2 bases, and 2 bases stayed unmatched. This chain's CDR3 is CASSVGTSATDTQYF. The CDR3 nucleotides read TGTGCCAGCAGCGTCGGGACTAGCGCCACAGATACGCAGTATTTT.

The chain recombines TRBV14 with TRBJ2-1; no definite D call. Germline lookup yields CDR1 SGHDN and CDR2 FVKESK. Trimming left V 0 bases short and J 8 bases short, with 14 bases between. The CDR3 is made up of 15 amino acids. DNA of the CDR3: TGTGCCAGCAGCCAAGATCTGACCTCTAAGGATGAGCAGTTCTTC. This codes for CASSQDLTSKDEQFF.

The V gene is TRBV6-1, the J gene TRBJ2-7, with D tentatively TRBD1 or TRBD2 (6 bases each). V lost 7 bases, J lost 7 bases, and 23 bases lay in between. The CDR3 length is 15 residues. CDR1 is MNHNS, CDR2 SASEGT, per germline. The CDR3 DNA follows: TGTGCCAGCACCCTCTTTGGGGGCTCGGGGGAGGAGCAGTACTTC. Translated, it gives CASTLFGGSGEEQYF.

There are many counts of this clonotype. J is TRBJ1-2 and V is TRBV5-5, with D tentatively TRBD1 (5 bases). Germline V gene lookup returns CDR1 SGHKS and CDR2 YYEKEE (reference sequence). This CDR3 spans 15 amino acids. V lost 0 bases, J lost 3 bases, and 12 bases lay in between. DNA for the CDR3: TGTGCCAGCAGCTTGGCCTGGCAGGGTGACTATGGCTACACCTTC. Translated, it gives CASSLAWQGDYGYTF.

This clonotype has at least ten counts. The genes are TRBV12-3 or TRBV12-4 and TRBJ1-4; TRBD1 matches at 7 bases. The CDR3 is made up of 16 amino acids. With V trimmed by 4 bases and J by 8 bases, 13 bases remained unmatched. This CDR3 reads CASSSVPGQWTEKLFF. The CDR3 nucleotides read TGTGCCAGCAGTTCCGTTCCGGGACAGTGGACCGAAAAACTGTTTTTT.

This clonotype was detected only a few times. J is TRBJ1-6 and V is TRBV13; D may be TRBD1 (6 bases). The CDR3 contains 16 residues. V was clipped by 0 bases and J by 5 bases, with 11 bases between them. CDR1 and CDR2 (germline): PRHDT, FYEKMQ (reference sequence). CDR3 nucleotides: TGTGCCAGCAGCTTAGGACTCGACAGGCATAATTCACCCCTCCACTTT. Translating gives CASSLGLDRHNSPLHF.

The rearrangement links TRBV29-1 to TRBJ2-7, with D possibly matching TRBD1 (6 bases). Trimming removed 4 bases at V and 0 bases at J, with 7 bases between. The CDR3 covers 12 residues. Germline V CDR1 and CDR2: SQVTM, ANQGSEA. CDR3: CSVGQDSYEQYF. The CDR3, as DNA: TGCAGCGTTGGACAGGACTCCTACGAGCAGTACTTC.

This clonotype has only a few counts. Since a much larger clone is just one base distant, this may be a read error. The chain has TRBV6-6 and TRBJ2-2; 9 bases fit TRBD1. Trimming took 0 bases from V and 3 from J; bases not matched to a gene: 8. Germline loops: CDR1 MNHNY, CDR2 SVGAGI (reference sequence). The CDR3 runs 18 residues. The CDR3 spells CASSYSIPGQGYTGELFF. The CDR3 region has the DNA TGTGCCAGCAGTTACTCGATACCGGGACAGGGATACACCGGGGAGCTGTTTTTT.

This clonotype was seen a single time. A much larger clone sits a single nucleotide away, making a read error possible. The V call is TRBV4-2, the J call TRBJ2-7, with D unclear. The CDR3 sequence is 13 residues long. The germline V gene encodes CDR1 LGHNA and CDR2 YNFKEQ. V was trimmed by 0 bases and J by 4 bases, leaving 7 bases between them. The CDR3 DNA reads TGTGCCAGCAGCCAAGAGGCCCAATACGAGCAGTACTTC. Its translation: CASSQEAQYEQYF.

This clonotype was picked up a small number of times. The rearrangement links TRBV7-8 to TRBJ2-2; the match to TRBD1 covers 8 bases. The CDR3 contains 17 residues. V trimming: 4 bases; J trimming: 0 bases; junction bases outside the gene matches: 7. Germline CDR1 SGHVS, CDR2 FQNEAQ. The chain's CDR3 is CASSYIGGQANTGELFF. Written as DNA, the CDR3 is TGTGCCAGCAGCTACATTGGGGGACAGGCGAACACCGGGGAGCTGTTTTTT.

In this sample, this clonotype turned up a few times. This chain joins TRBV5-1 and TRBJ2-5, with D possibly matching TRBD1 (5 bases). The germline V and J ends were trimmed by 5 bases and 3 bases, with 8 bases remaining between them. Germline lookup yields CDR1 SGHRS and CDR2 YFSETQ. The CDR3 sequence is 12 residues long. CDR3 bases: TGCGCCAGCAGGGGGCCCGAAGAGACCCAGTACTTC. Its protein product is CASRGPEETQYF.

This clonotype was seen more than once but under ten times. The chain has TRBV9 and TRBJ2-2, with D hard to call. The germline V and J ends were trimmed by 2 bases and 1 base, with 6 bases remaining between them. Per germline, CDR1 SGDLS and CDR2 YYNGEE. The CDR3 has 14 amino acids. The CDR3 DNA reads TGTGCCAGCAGCGTGTCCCAGAACACCGGGGAGCTGTTTTTT. Translated, it gives CASSVSQNTGELFF. Looking up the rest from reference TRBV9 and TRBJ2-2 gives the full variable domain: DSGVTQTPKHLITATGQRVTLRCSPRSGDLSVYWYQQSLDQGLQFLIQYYNGEERAKGNILERFSAQQFPDLHSELNLSSLELGDSALYFCASSVSQNTGELFFGEGSRLTVL.

This clonotype was observed at least ten times. The chain uses TRBV6-5 and TRBJ1-2, with D perhaps TRBD1 (6 bases). Germline V gene lookup returns CDR1 MNHEY and CDR2 SVGAGI. Deletions cut 0 bases from V and 5 bases from J, with 10 bases between. The CDR3 loop spans 14 amino acids. The CDR3 sequence is CASSYSGGRYGYTF. Here the CDR3 DNA reads TGTGCCAGCAGTTACTCAGGGGGGAGGTATGGCTACACCTTC.

This rearrangement joins TRBV29-1 to TRBJ1-5; 7 nucleotides match TRBD1. Per the germline V gene, CDR1 is SQVTM and CDR2 is ANQGSEA. The CDR3 is 16 amino acids. V trimming: 2 bases; J trimming: 4 bases; junction bases outside the gene matches: 11. In DNA, the CDR3 is TGCAGCGTTGAATCGGGATACAGGGGCGGAAATCAGCCCCAGCATTTT. It codes for CSVESGYRGGNQPQHF.

This clonotype was counted many times. The chain couples TRBV2 to TRBJ1-1; tentatively, D is TRBD1 (6 bases). There are 14 residues in the CDR3. The germline V gene encodes CDR1 SNHLY and CDR2 FYNNEI. Trimming removed 2 bases at V and 7 bases at J, with 14 bases between. This CDR3 reads CASSEMGAGVEAFF. DNA of the CDR3: TGTGCCAGCAGTGAAATGGGGGCTGGGGTTGAAGCTTTCTTT.

On this clonotype: This may stem from a read error, because a much larger clone lies one nucleotide away. This chain uses TRBV7-9 with TRBJ2-7; D unresolved. The assigned J gene may be wrong: the sequence end matches TRBJ2-1 better. Per the germline V gene, CDR1 is SEHNR and CDR2 is FQNEAQ (reference sequence). CDR3 length equals 13 residues. CDR3 loop: CASSFGPSYEQFF. The CDR3 DNA reads TGTGCCAGCAGCTTCGGGCCTTCCTACGAGCAGTTCTTC.

This clonotype was observed at least ten times. The V gene is TRBV20-1, the J gene TRBJ1-3; D is unresolved. This CDR3 spans 12 amino acids. Germline CDR1 reads DFQATT; CDR2 reads SNEGSKA (reference sequence). The V end was cut by 4 bases, the J end by 0 bases, with 4 bases between. The CDR3 loop reads CSATRSGNTIYF. The CDR3 DNA reads TGCAGTGCTACACGCTCTGGAAACACCATATATTTT.

This clonotype was observed many times. The rearrangement joins TRBV7-2 to TRBJ2-1, with 12 bases lining up with TRBD2. Per the germline V gene, CDR1 is SGHTA and CDR2 is FQGNSA. The CDR3 totals 13 residues. With V trimmed by 10 bases and J by 9 bases, 7 bases remained unmatched. The CDR3 DNA reads as TGTGCCATTCGACTAGCGGGAGTCAGTGAGCAGTTCTTC. It codes for CAIRLAGVSEQFF. Full variable domain (outside the CDR3, taken from reference TRBV7-2 and TRBJ2-1): GAGVSQSPSNKVTEKGKDVELRCDPISGHTALYWYRQSLGQGLEFLIYFQGNSAPDKSGLPSDRFSAERTGGSVSTLTIQRTQQEDSAVYLCAIRLAGVSEQFFGPGTRLTVL.

The table lists this clonotype with many counts. The J gene is TRBJ2-1, the V gene TRBV27; TRBD2 matches 8 bases. CDR1 is MNHEY and CDR2 is SMNVEV in the germline V gene (reference sequence). The trim removed 3 bases at V and 4 bases at J, leaving 5 bases unmatched. The CDR3 consists of 15 residues. CDR3 in DNA: TGTGCCAGCAGTTTGACTAGCGACTTTTACAATGAGCAGTTCTTC. Amino acid sequence: CASSLTSDFYNEQFF.